A selection of T cell receptor beta chains follows, all from one sample in a study of cytotoxic CD8 clonotypes in ibrutinib-treated CLL. Only in-frame clones appear in the TCRdb table, and some are missing; sequencing was by immunoSEQ multiplex PCR. The sample records approximately 17,000 clones, about two thirds being singletons. The sample in question was PBMCs, obtained before ibrutinib treatment. All receptors derive from a human donor with chronic lymphocytic leukemia. Each CDR3 is given without its conserved first and last residue. Fields, in order: V gene, CDR3 length, CDR3 protein.

V: TRBV27
length: 16
CDR3: ASSLISGGAVPIYEQY

V: TRBV5-1
length: 11
CDR3: ASSWTDGTEAF

V: TRBV7-2
length: 16
CDR3: ASSLTAPNSPPRYEQY

V: TRBV5-1
length: 9
CDR3: ASSPGQGLH

V: TRBV5-6
length: 16
CDR3: ASSLESTGGAGVDEQY

V: TRBV28
length: 11
CDR3: ASSLQGGYGYT

V: TRBV5-4
length: 12
CDR3: ASSSGTGSFGYT

V: TRBV7-9
length: 11
CDR3: ASSASGTYGYT

V: TRBV5-1
length: 11
CDR3: ASSLRRDYEQY

V: TRBV5-6
length: 12
CDR3: ASSLKGGTDTQY

V: TRBV5-4
length: 12
CDR3: ASSPTGVPYEQY

V: TRBV6-1
length: 11
CDR3: ASTIRDTGELF

V: TRBV30
length: 13
CDR3: AWSSSGEGNQPQH

V: TRBV7-2
length: 15
CDR3: ASSPRRFVGEQETQY

V: TRBV2
length: 10
CDR3: ASSRENIEAF

V: TRBV5-1
length: 13
CDR3: ASSLLPRGDTEAF

V: TRBV5-1
length: 14
CDR3: ASSGAGGTNTGELF

V: TRBV28
length: 14
CDR3: ASSLRGELAKNIQY

V: TRBV28
length: 12
CDR3: ASSHREGSGGYT

V: TRBV5-4
length: 12
CDR3: ASSLDHLNTEAF

V: TRBV5-6
length: 12
CDR3: ASSLSGSGTEAF

V: TRBV2
length: 16
CDR3: ASSELGDTLLAKNIQY

V: TRBV7-9
length: 14
CDR3: ASSLKWSTPVETQY

V: TRBV4-2
length: 11
CDR3: ASSPQGNTEAF

V: TRBV7-8
length: 16
CDR3: ASSKFEVAGSSTDTQY

V: TRBV14
length: 13
CDR3: ASSYLAGGDRTQY

V: TRBV11-1
length: 14
CDR3: ASSLTGTDRGSPLH

V: TRBV5-1
length: 16
CDR3: ASSLKVDRGLDTGELF

V: TRBV10-3
length: 13
CDR3: AISWTLTLGNEQF

V: TRBV28
length: 10
CDR3: ASSSGPYEQY

V: TRBV4-1
length: 14
CDR3: ASSQEYGISTDTQY

V: TRBV21-1
length: 13
CDR3: ASLGKLAGNNEQY

V: TRBV6-1
length: 11
CDR3: ASSRLNTGELF

V: TRBV7-2
length: 13
CDR3: ASSPGLSAYNEQF

V: TRBV19
length: 13
CDR3: ASRFPSAANSPLH

V: TRBV5-4
length: 12
CDR3: ASSLDGSPYEQY

V: TRBV27
length: 17
CDR3: ASSLIAGTSGGAPYEQY

V: TRBV19
length: 12
CDR3: ASSITGEDSPLH

V: TRBV6-6
length: 12
CDR3: ASSFRDRDYEQY

V: TRBV12-5
length: 13
CDR3: ASGLVPGGAFSQF

V: TRBV29-1
length: 10
CDR3: SVSPTAETQY

V: TRBV19
length: 14
CDR3: ASSIGLRTTTEKLF

V: TRBV7-3
length: 11
CDR3: ASSLLGNTEAF